This entry describes one T cell receptor (beta chain). The data derive from a study of OX40 agonist ivuxolimab in advanced cancers. The method was immunoSEQ multiplex PCR; TCRdb's version includes in-frame clones alone and lacks a portion of them. The repertoire has approximately 98,000 clones, roughly four fifths of them found once; the top ten carry 4.5% to 5.5%. The TCR was taken from an adult with an advanced solid tumor such as melanoma, head and neck, liver or kidney cancer. The specimen was CD4+ or CD8+ T cells sorted from blood, collected in a trial of the OX40 agonist ivuxolimab.

The CDR3 coding sequence is TGTGCCAGCAGCTTGGATGGGACTAGCGGGAGAGGGTACGAGCAGTACTTC. Its translation is CASSLDGTSGRGYEQYF. The chain employs TRBV5-8 and TRBJ2-7; 14 bases are shared with TRBD2. The CDR3 runs to 17 residues. Losses at the gene ends were 0 bases for V and 4 bases for J; bases not matched to a gene: 6. Germline V gene lookup returns CDR1 SGHTS and CDR2 YDEGEE.